This TCR beta chain was sequenced in a study of PD-1 blockade in classical Hodgkin lymphoma. Turning to the study itself: Intravenous nivolumab at 3 mg/kg was given to patients every 2 weeks.

The CDR3 is 15 amino acids. Germline CDR1 is SGHRS and CDR2 is YFSETQ. The junction had 9 bases not matched to a gene; V was cut back by 3 bases and J by 5 bases. Study-level findings and limits: The baseline diversity of complete responders showed similarity to that of newly diagnosed patients.

Noted time point: cycle 4 day 1 (C4D1), after 6 weeks of nivolumab. In every patient, relapse followed autologous stem cell transplantation, while exposure to brentuximab vedotin differed. Magnetic negative selection of thawed PBMCs was the method by which CD4+ T cells were purified. The best responses consisted of complete response, partial response or progressive disease. TCRdb's table, derived via immunoSEQ multiplex PCR, lists solely in-frame clones and lacks some. The table shows 25,000 to 30,000 clones, with more than 80% occurring only once. Note on this clone: Its antigen remains unidentified.

The clonotype was recovered from a human donor with classical Hodgkin lymphoma. This chain connects TRBV5-1 to TRBJ2-5; 8 positions agree with TRBD1. The source material was CD4+ T cells from blood, sampled before the fourth cycle of nivolumab. The CDR3 region is CASSSTGGGGETQYF. The CDR3 bases are TGCGCCAGCAGCTCAACAGGGGGTGGCGGGGAGACCCAGTACTTC.